This T cell receptor (beta chain) was retrieved from a study of blood T cell repertoires in COVID-19. Turning to the study itself: Resolution of symptoms, clearance, or two negative PCRs was present in recovered Cohort 3 donors.

Using immunoSEQ multiplex PCR, the repertoire was profiled, and TCRdb retains in-frame clones only, with some absent. The sample has around 200,000 clones; 85% to 90% are singletons. Only a few counts were recorded for this clone. The CDR3 length is 13 residues. Germline V lookup: CDR1 WSHSY, CDR2 SAAADI. Trimming removed 7 bases at V and 3 bases at J, with 10 bases between. The study recruited people aged 18 to 89 years across approximately 25 US areas. This TCR was recovered from a woman aged 50 to 65 in a cohort exposed to, infected with or recovered from COVID-19 (not recorded which). This chain uses TRBV10-2 with TRBJ1-5; tentatively, D is TRBD1 (6 bases). Sequencing was performed on PBMCs or T cells enriched from blood (not recorded which). CDR3 bases: TGCGCCAGCACGGGACACGTCAATCAGCCCCAGCATTTT. As protein: CASTGHVNQPQHF.